These T cell receptor beta chains were read from a single sample in a study of control samples from healthy donors and cancer patients. Produced via immunoSEQ multiplex PCR; TCRdb's table is partial and in-frame only. The table includes fewer than 200,000 clones, 70% to 90% detected once. Specimen: blood. Receptor source: a woman in her twenties or thirties in good health. CDR3s include the opening cysteine and the closing phenylalanine or tryptophan. The D gene is left open where the match is weak. Clone size, where shown, is once, few, many, or a class for clones that have expanded.

-	-	TRBV27	TRBJ2-7	TGTGCCAGCAGTTCCAATTTCGAGCAGTACTTC	CASSSNFEQYF
-	-	TRBV28	TRBJ2-3	TGTGCCAGCAGTGTGAAGGATACGCAGTATTTT	CASSVKDTQYF
TRBD2	-	TRBV29-1	TRBJ2-1	TGCAGCGTTAGGACTAGCGGCTACAATGAGCAGTTCTTC	CSVRTSGYNEQFF
TRBD1	-	TRBV28	TRBJ1-6	TGTGCCAGCAGTTTCGGGACAGGGTTCTCACCCCTCCACTTT	CASSFGTGFSPLHF
-	-	TRBV29-1	TRBJ1-2	TGCAGCGTCTTACACTATGGCTACACCTTC	CSVLHYGYTF
TRBD2	once	TRBV6-1	TRBJ2-1	TGTGCCAGCAGTTTACAACTAGCGGGCGAGCAGTTCTTC	CASSLQLAGEQFF
-	few	TRBV7-9	TRBJ2-1	TGTGCCAGCAGCTTAGGGGACCAATGGGGCTCCTACAATGAGCAGTTCTTC	CASSLGDQWGSYNEQFF
TRBD1	-	TRBV12-3/TRBV12-4	TRBJ2-2	TGTGCCAGCAGCCGGACAGGGTCCGGGGAGCTGTTTTTT	CASSRTGSGELFF
TRBD2	-	TRBV6-5	TRBJ2-5	TGTGCCAGCAGTTCGAGACGGGGAGGGAGGGAGACCCAGTACTTC	CASSSRRGGRETQYF
-	-	TRBV28	TRBJ1-1	TGTGCCAGCAGTTCACAAATTTATGTCTCCGCTGAAGCTTTCTTT	CASSSQIYVSAEAFF
-	-	TRBV3-1/TRBV3-2	TRBJ1-5	TGTGCCAGCAGCCAAGGAAACGGGGATCAGCCCCAGCATTTT	CASSQGNGDQPQHF
-	-	TRBV9	TRBJ2-2	TGTGCCAGCAGCGATCCTGACAGACACAACTTCAACACCGGGGAGCTGTTTTTT	CASSDPDRHNFNTGELFF
-	-	TRBV25-1	TRBJ2-6	TGTGCCAGCAGTGAATCCCCTAGTTGGGTGACCAACGTCCTGACTTTC	CASSESPSWVTNVLTF